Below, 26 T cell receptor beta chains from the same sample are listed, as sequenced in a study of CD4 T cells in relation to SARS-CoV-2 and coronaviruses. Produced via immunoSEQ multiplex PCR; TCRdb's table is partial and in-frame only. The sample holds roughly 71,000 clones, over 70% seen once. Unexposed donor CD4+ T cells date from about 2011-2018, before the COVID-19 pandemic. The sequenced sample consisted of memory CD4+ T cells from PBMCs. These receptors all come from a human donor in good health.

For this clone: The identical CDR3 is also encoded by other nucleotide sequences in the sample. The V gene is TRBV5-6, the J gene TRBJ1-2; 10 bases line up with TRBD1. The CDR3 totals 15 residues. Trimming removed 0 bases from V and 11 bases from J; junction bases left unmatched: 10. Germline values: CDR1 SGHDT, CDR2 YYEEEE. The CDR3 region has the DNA TGTGCCAGCAGCTTGGGGGACAGGGGAGTAAGTGGTTACACCTTC. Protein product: CASSLGDRGVSGYTF. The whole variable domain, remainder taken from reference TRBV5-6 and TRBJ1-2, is DAGVTQSPTHLIKTRGQQVTLRCSPKSGHDTVSWYQQALGQGPQFIFQYYEEEERQRGNFPDRFSGHQFPNYSSELNVNALLLGDSALYLCASSLGDRGVSGYTFGSGTRLTVV.

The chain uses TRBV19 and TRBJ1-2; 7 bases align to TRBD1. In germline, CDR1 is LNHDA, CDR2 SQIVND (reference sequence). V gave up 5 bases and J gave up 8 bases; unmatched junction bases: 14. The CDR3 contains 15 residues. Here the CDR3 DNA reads TGTGCCAGTAGTCAAAGCCAACAGGGGAGGGAAGGCTACACCTTC. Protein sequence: CASSQSQQGREGYTF.

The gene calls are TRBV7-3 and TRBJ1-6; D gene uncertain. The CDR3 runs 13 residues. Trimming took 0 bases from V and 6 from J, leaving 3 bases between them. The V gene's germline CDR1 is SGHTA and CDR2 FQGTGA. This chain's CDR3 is CASSLTGNSPLHF. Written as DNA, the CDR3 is TGTGCCAGCAGCTTAACGGGTAATTCACCCCTCCACTTT.

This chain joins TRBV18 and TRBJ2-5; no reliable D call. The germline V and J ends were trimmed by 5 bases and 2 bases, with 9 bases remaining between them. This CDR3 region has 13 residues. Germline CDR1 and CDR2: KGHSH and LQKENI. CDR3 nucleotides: TGTGCCAGCTCAGTTAACGCTCAAGAGACCCAGTACTTC. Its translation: CASSVNAQETQYF. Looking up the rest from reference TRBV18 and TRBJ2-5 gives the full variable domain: NAGVMQNPRHLVRRRGQEARLRCSPMKGHSHVYWYRQLPEEGLKFMVYLQKENIIDESGMPKERFSAEFPKEGPSILRIQQVVRGDSAAYFCASSVNAQETQYFGPGTRLLVL.

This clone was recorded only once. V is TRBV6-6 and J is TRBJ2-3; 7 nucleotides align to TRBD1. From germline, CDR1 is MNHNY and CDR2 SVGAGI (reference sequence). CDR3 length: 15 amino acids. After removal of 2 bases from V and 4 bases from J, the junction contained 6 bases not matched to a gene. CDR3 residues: CASSYGRDRADTQYF. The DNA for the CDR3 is TGTGCCAGCAGTTACGGGCGTGACAGGGCAGATACGCAGTATTTT.

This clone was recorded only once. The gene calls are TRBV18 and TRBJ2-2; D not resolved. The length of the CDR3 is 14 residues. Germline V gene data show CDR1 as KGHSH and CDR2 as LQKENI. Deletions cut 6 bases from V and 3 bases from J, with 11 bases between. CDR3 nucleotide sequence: TGTGCCAGCTCCCCTAACAGCTACACCGGGGAGCTGTTTTTT. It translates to CASSPNSYTGELFF.

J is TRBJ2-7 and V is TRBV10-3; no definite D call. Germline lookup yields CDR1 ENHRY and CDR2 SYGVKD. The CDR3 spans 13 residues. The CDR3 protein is CAIRQKHETTRTV. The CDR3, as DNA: TGTGCCATCAGGCAAAAACACGAAACAACAAGGACGGTC.

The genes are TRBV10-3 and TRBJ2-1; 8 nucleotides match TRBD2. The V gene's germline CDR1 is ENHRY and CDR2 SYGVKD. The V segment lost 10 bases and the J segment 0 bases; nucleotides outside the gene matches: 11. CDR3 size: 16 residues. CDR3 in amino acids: CATGGLAGRSYNEQFF. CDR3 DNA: TGTGCCACCGGAGGGCTAGCGGGCCGCTCCTACAATGAGCAGTTCTTC.

CDR3 bases: TGTGCCAGCAGCTTGCTAACAGTCCGGGACAGGGGTCGCCTGGGTGGCTACACCTTC. Translation gives CASSLLTVRDRGRLGGYTF. The chain recombines TRBV5-6 with TRBJ1-2; 10 positions agree with TRBD1. V was pared by 1 base and J by 7 bases, with 19 bases of the junction left unmatched. This CDR3 contains 19 residues. The germline CDR1 and CDR2 sequences are SGHDT and YYEEEE. Filled out from reference TRBV5-6 and TRBJ1-2, the complete variable domain reads DAGVTQSPTHLIKTRGQQVTLRCSPKSGHDTVSWYQQALGQGPQFIFQYYEEEERQRGNFPDRFSGHQFPNYSSELNVNALLLGDSALYLCASSLLTVRDRGRLGGYTFGSGTRLTVV.

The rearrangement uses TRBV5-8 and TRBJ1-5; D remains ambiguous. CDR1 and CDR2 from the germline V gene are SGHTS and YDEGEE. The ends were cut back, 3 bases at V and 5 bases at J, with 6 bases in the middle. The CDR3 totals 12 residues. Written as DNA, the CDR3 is TGTGCCAGCAGCTCGGATGATCAGCCCCAGCATTTT. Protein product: CASSSDDQPQHF.

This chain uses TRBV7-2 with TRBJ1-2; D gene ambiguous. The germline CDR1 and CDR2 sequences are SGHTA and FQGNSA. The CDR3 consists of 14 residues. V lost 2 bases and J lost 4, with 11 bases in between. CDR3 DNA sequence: TGTGCCAGCAGCTTATCTCCCGTCGGCTATGGCTACACCTTC. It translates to CASSLSPVGYGYTF.

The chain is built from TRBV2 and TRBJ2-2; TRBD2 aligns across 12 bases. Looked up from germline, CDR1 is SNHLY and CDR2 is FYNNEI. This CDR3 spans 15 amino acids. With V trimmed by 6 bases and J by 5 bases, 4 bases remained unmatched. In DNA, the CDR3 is TGTGCCAGCAGCAGACTAGCGGGAGAAACCGGGGAGCTGTTTTTT. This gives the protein CASSRLAGETGELFF.

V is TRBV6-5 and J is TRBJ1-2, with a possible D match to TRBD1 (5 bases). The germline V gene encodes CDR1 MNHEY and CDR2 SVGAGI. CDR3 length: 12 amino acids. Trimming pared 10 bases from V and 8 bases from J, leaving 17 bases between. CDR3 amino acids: CAMSWGRRGYTF. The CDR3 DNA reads TGTGCCATGTCATGGGGCAGGCGGGGCTACACCTTC.

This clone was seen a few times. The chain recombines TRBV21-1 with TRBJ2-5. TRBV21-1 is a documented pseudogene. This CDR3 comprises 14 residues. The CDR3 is CATGPRGGQETQYF. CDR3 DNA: TGTGCCACCGGACCCCGTGGGGGCCAAGAGACCCAGTACTTC.

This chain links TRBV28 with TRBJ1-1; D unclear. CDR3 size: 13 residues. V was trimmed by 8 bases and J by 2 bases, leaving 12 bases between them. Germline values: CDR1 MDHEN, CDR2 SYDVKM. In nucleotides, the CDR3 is TGTGCCAGCTCAGCCCCTACCAACACTGAAGCTTTCTTT. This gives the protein CASSAPTNTEAFF.

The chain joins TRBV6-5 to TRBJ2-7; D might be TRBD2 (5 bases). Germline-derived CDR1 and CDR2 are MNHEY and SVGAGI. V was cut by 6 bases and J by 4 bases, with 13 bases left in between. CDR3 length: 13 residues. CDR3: CASSRTGVYEQYF. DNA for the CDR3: TGTGCCAGCAGCAGGACTGGGGTTTACGAGCAGTACTTC.

This CDR3 reads CASRGDRGGNEQFF. For the CDR3, the DNA is TGTGCCAGCAGGGGGGACAGGGGAGGCAATGAGCAGTTCTTC. The chain uses TRBV6-5 and TRBJ2-1; 10 bases agree with TRBD1. This CDR3 is built from 14 residues. The V gene's germline CDR1 is MNHEY and CDR2 SVGAGI. The trim removed 6 bases at V and 6 bases at J, leaving 5 bases unmatched.

As DNA, the CDR3 is TGTGCCAGCAGCTCGTACAGGGTAAACTATGGCTACACCTTC. Translating it yields CASSSYRVNYGYTF. The rearrangement links TRBV5-6 to TRBJ1-2; TRBD1 might be the D (6 bases). The V gene's germline CDR1 is SGHDT and CDR2 YYEEEE. The CDR3 has 14 residues. Trimming removed 3 bases at V and 2 bases at J, with 11 bases between. Using reference TRBV5-6 and TRBJ1-2 for the parts outside the CDR3, the full variable domain is DAGVTQSPTHLIKTRGQQVTLRCSPKSGHDTVSWYQQALGQGPQFIFQYYEEEERQRGNFPDRFSGHQFPNYSSELNVNALLLGDSALYLCASSSYRVNYGYTFGSGTRLTVV.

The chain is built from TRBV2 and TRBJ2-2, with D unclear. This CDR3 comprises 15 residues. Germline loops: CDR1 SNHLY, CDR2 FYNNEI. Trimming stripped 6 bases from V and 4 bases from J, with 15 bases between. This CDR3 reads CASRGDPTGTGELFF. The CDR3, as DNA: TGTGCCAGCAGAGGAGACCCAACCGGCACCGGGGAGCTGTTTTTT.

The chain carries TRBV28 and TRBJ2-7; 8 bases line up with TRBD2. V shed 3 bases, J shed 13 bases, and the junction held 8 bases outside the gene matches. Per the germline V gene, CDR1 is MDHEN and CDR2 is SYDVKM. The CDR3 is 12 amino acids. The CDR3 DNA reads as TGTGCCAGCAGTTTGAGCGGGAGAGACATTTACTTC. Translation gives CASSLSGRDIYF.

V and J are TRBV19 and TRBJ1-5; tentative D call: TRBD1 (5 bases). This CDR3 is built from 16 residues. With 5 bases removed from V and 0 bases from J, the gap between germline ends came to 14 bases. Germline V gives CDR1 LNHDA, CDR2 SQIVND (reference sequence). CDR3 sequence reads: CASSPGRQYSNQPQHF. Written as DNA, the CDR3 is TGTGCCAGTAGTCCCGGGAGACAGTATAGCAATCAGCCCCAGCATTTT.

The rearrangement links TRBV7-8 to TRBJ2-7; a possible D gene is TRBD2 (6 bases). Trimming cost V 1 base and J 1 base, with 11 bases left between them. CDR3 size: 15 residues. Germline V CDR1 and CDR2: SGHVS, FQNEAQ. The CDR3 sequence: CASSLVTSGSYEQYF. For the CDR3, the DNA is TGTGCCAGCAGCTTAGTGACTAGTGGGTCCTACGAGCAGTACTTC.

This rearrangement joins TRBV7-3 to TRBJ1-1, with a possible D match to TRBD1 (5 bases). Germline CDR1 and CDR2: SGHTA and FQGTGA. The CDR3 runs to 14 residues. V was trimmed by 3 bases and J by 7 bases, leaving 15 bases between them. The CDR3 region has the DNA TGTGCCAGCAGCTTCGGCCGGGACGGATATGAAGCTTTCTTT. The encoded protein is CASSFGRDGYEAFF.

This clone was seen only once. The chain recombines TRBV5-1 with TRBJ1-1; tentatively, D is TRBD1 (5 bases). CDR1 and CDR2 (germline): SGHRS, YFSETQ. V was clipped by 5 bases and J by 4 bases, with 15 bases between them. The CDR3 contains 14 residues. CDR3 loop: CASSPDPGGTEAFF. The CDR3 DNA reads TGCGCCAGCAGTCCGGACCCGGGGGGCACTGAAGCTTTCTTT.

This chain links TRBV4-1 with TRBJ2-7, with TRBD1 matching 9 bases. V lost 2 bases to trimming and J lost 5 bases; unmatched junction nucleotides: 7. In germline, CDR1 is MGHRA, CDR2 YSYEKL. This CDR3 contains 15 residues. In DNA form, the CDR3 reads TGCGCCAGCAGCCAATACCGGGACAGGGTCCACGAGCAGTACTTC. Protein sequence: CASSQYRDRVHEQYF.

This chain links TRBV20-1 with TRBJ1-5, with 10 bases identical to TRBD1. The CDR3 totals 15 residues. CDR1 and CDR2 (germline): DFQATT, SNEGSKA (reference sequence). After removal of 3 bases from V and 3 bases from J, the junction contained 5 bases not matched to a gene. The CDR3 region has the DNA TGCAGTGCTAGTGCGGGACAGGGGCTCAATCAGCCCCAGCATTTT. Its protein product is CSASAGQGLNQPQHF.